The 11 T cell receptor beta chains reported below all come from one sample, sequenced in a study of T cell repertoires in cytomegalovirus infection. TCRdb itself ran the reads through MiXCR, one entry per CDR3 protein. This table holds 200,000 to 250,000 distinct CDR3 sequences, roughly 22% found once. Sequencing was carried out using CD8+ T cells from PBMCs. These receptors were obtained from a human donor in good health (CMV status not recorded). Some clones in this sample may be carry-over from other donors' samples.

This clonotype was detected many times. The chain combines TRBV7-3 with TRBJ2-7; TRBD2 might be the D (5 bases). The CDR3 is made up of 13 amino acids. The germline V and J ends were trimmed by 5 bases and 7 bases, with 15 bases remaining between them. Germline CDR1 is SGHTA and CDR2 is FQGTGA. The CDR3: CASSPTPGKEQYF. The CDR3 nucleotides are TGTGCCAGCAGCCCCACGCCGGGGAAAGAGCAGTACTTC.

The chain combines TRBV12-3 or TRBV12-4 with TRBJ1-1; TRBD1 matches 9 bases. J lost 2 bases, V lost 5 bases, and 6 bases had no gene match. The CDR3 extends over 15 amino acids. Here the CDR3 DNA reads TGTGCCAGCAGTCAGGGACAGGGATCAAACACTGAAGCTTTCTTT. Its protein is CASSQGQGSNTEAFF.

Ten or more counts support this clonotype. This chain uses TRBV7-2 with TRBJ2-3; D remains unclear. The ends were cut back, 5 bases at V and 6 bases at J, with 18 bases in the middle. Germline V gene lookup returns CDR1 SGHTA and CDR2 FQGNSA. CDR3 length equals 15 residues. CDR3 bases: TGTGCCAGCAGCCCGAATGCCTGGACCTGGGATACGCAGTATTTT. Its translation is CASSPNAWTWDTQYF.

The chain combines TRBV7-9 with TRBJ2-7, with D tentatively TRBD1 (6 bases). V lost 5 bases and J 0 bases, leaving 11 bases between the germline ends. Germline V gene lookup returns CDR1 SEHNR and CDR2 FQNEAQ (reference sequence). This CDR3 has 14 residues. CDR3 sequence: CASSTDRSSYEQYF. In nucleotides, the CDR3 is TGTGCCAGCAGCACAGACAGGAGCTCCTACGAGCAGTACTTC.

This clonotype was observed many times. This chain links TRBV7-2 with TRBJ2-3; D unclear. This CDR3 is 14 amino acids long. Deletions cut 1 base from V and 0 bases from J, with 5 bases between. CDR1 is SGHTA and CDR2 is FQGNSA in the germline V gene. CDR3 bases: TGTGCCAGCAGCTTAGTGCAAAGCACAGATACGCAGTATTTT. Translated: CASSLVQSTDTQYF.

This chain connects TRBV4-1 to TRBJ2-7; no clear D. CDR3 length: 18 amino acids. Trimming shortened V by 2 bases and J by 7 bases, and 27 bases separated the two germline ends. The germline gives CDR1 MGHRA, CDR2 YSYEKL. Here the CDR3 DNA reads TGCGCCAGCAGCCAAAGAGAGGCGACTTTAGCCCTAAGGTGGGAGCAGTACTTC. This codes for CASSQREATLALRWEQYF.

This clonotype was picked up a small number of times. The genes are TRBV7-4 and TRBJ2-5; TRBD1 matches at 11 bases. Looked up from germline, CDR1 is SGHVT and CDR2 is SQSDAQ. The CDR3 consists of 16 residues. The V and J ends lost 4 bases and 3 bases, in that order; junction bases with no gene match: 7. The CDR3 nucleotides are TGTGCCAGCAGCTCTAGTGGGACAGGGGGAAAAGAGACCCAGTACTTC. It translates to CASSSSGTGGKETQYF.

V is TRBV5-6 and J is TRBJ1-1; no reliable D call. The CDR3 is 16 amino acids. Per the germline V gene, CDR1 is SGHDT and CDR2 is YYEEEE. Trimming pared 0 bases from V and 3 bases from J, leaving 15 bases between. DNA for the CDR3: TGTGCCAGCAGCTTGGATGCCTGGCAGGATCACACTGAAGCTTTCTTT. Amino acid sequence: CASSLDAWQDHTEAFF.

This rearrangement joins TRBV27 to TRBJ2-7, with 8 positions matching TRBD2. Germline assignment: CDR1 MNHEY and CDR2 SMNVEV (reference sequence). The CDR3 is made up of 15 amino acids. Trimming at V came to 6 bases and at J to 2 bases, leaving 9 bases not matched to a gene. The CDR3 loop is CASSPRGGGAYEQYF. The CDR3 DNA reads TGTGCCAGCAGCCCTCGGGGGGGGGGGGCCTACGAGCAGTACTTC.

This clonotype was detected a few times. The V and J genes are TRBV12-3 or TRBV12-4 and TRBJ1-2; maybe TRBD1 (5 bases). The CDR3 has 16 residues. V was shortened by 0 bases and J by 2 bases, with 13 bases between the two germline ends. For the CDR3, the DNA is TGTGCCAGCAGTTTAGCGTTGGCAGGGTTAAACTATGGCTACACCTTC. Its protein product is CASSLALAGLNYGYTF.

This clonotype was observed a few times. The V gene is TRBV27, the J gene TRBJ2-3, with TRBD2 identical over 10 bases. The CDR3 is made up of 16 amino acids. Germline V CDR1 and CDR2: MNHEY, SMNVEV (reference sequence). Germline trimming cut 3 bases from V and 3 bases from J; bases unmatched to any gene: 6. CDR3 in amino acids: CASSLTGTSATDTQYF. In DNA form, the CDR3 reads TGTGCCAGCAGTTTGACCGGGACTAGCGCAACAGATACGCAGTATTTT.